This T cell receptor (beta chain) was identified during a study of T-cell reconstitution after alpha-beta-depleted transplantation in children. This sample's TCRbeta library carried unique molecular identifier barcodes. TCRdb ran MiXCR on the PCR reads and lists one entry per CDR3 protein. The data contain some 290,000 distinct CDR3 sequences, around 9.6% of them singletons. This clonotype has ten or more counts. This CDR3 has 14 amino acids. The ends were cut back, 4 bases at V and 0 bases at J, with 10 bases in the middle. Germline CDR1 reads SQVTM; CDR2 reads ANQGSEA. The receptor comes from a human donor who donated a stem cell graft to a child with SCID. The V call is TRBV29-1, the J call TRBJ2-1; D not certain. The sequences come from PBMCs from the stem cell graft donor, collected from the stem cell graft. The CDR3 here is CSVVGGSSYNEQFF. DNA of the CDR3: TGCAGCGTTGTGGGCGGAAGCTCCTACAATGAGCAGTTCTTC.